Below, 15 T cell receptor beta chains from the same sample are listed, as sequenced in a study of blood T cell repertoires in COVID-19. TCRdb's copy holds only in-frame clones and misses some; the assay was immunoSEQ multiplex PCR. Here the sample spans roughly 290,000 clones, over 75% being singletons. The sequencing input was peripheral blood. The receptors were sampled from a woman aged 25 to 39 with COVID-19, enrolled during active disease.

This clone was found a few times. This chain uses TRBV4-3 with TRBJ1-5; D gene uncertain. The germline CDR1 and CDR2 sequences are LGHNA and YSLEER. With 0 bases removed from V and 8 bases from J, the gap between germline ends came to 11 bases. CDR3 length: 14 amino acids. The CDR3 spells CASSQDARGKPQHF. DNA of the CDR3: TGCGCCAGCAGCCAAGATGCCCGGGGAAAGCCCCAGCATTTT.

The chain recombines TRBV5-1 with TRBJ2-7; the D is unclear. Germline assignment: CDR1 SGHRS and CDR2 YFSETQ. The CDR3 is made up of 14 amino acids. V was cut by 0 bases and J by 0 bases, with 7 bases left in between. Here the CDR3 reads CASSLAVNSYEQYF. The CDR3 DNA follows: TGCGCCAGCAGCTTGGCCGTTAACTCCTACGAGCAGTACTTC.

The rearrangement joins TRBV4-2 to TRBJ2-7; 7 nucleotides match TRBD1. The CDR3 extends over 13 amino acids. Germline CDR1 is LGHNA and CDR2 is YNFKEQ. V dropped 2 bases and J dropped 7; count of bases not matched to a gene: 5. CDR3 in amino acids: CASSQSTGKEQYF. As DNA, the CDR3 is TGTGCCAGCAGCCAATCGACAGGGAAAGAGCAGTACTTC.

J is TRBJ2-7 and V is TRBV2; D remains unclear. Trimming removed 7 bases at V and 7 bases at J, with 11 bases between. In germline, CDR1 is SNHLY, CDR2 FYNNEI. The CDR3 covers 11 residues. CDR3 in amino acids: CASTPEWEQYF. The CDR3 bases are TGTGCCAGCACCCCCGAGTGGGAGCAGTACTTC.

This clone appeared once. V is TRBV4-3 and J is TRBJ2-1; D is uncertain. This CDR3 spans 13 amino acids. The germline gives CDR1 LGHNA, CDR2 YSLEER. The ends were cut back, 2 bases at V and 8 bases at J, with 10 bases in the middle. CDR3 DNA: TGCGCCAGCAGCCAATCGAGCGAGCATGAGCAGTTCTTC. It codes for CASSQSSEHEQFF.

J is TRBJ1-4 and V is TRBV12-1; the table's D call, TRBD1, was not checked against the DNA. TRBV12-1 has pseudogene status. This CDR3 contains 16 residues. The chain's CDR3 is CASSAPQGSTNEKLFF. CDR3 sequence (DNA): TGTGCCAGCAGCGCCCCACAGGGGTCGACTAATGAAAAACTGTTTTTT.

The CDR3 DNA reads as TGTGCCAGCAGCCAGCAGGTCTCCTACGAGCAGTACTTC. It encodes CASSQQVSYEQYF. The V call is TRBV3-1 (or the pseudogene TRBV3-2), the J call TRBJ2-7; D ambiguous. CDR1 is LGHDT and CDR2 is YNNKEL in the germline V gene (reference sequence). V was pared by 3 bases and J by 0 bases, with 6 bases between. This CDR3 has 13 amino acids.

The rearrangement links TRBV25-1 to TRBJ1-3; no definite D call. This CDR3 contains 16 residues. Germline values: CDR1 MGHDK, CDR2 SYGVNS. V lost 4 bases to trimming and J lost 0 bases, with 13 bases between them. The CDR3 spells CASSAYDLSSGNTIYF. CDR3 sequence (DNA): TGTGCCAGCAGTGCGTACGATCTCAGCTCTGGAAACACCATATATTTT. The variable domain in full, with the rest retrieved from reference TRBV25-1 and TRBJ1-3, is EADIYQTPRYLVIGTGKKITLECSQTMGHDKMYWYQQDPGMELHLIHYSYGVNSTEKGDLSSESTVSRIRTEHFPLTLESARPSHTSQYLCASSAYDLSSGNTIYFGEGSWLTVV.

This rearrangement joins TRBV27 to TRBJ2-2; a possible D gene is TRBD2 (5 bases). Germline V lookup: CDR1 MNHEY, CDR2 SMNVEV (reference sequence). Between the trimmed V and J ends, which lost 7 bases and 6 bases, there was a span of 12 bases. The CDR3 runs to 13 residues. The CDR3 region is CASTFGLAGELFF. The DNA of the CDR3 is TGTGCCAGCACCTTTGGACTTGCCGGGGAGCTGTTTTTT.

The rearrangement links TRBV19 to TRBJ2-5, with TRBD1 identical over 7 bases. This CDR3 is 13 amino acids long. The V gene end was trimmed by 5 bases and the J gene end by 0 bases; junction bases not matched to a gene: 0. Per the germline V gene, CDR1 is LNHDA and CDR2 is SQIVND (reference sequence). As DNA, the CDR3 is TGTGCCAGTAGTGACAGGGACCAAGAGACCCAGTACTTC. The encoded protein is CASSDRDQETQYF.

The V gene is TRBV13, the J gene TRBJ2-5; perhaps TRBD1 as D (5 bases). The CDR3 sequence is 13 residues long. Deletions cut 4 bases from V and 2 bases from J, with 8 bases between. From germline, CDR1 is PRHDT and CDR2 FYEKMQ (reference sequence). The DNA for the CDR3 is TGTGCCAGCAGCTCCGACAGTCAAGAGACCCAGTACTTC. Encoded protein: CASSSDSQETQYF.

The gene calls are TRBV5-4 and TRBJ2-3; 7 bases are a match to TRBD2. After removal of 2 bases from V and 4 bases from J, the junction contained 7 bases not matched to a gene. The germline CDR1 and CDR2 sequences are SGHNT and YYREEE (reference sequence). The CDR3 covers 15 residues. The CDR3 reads CASSFGGRGADTQYF. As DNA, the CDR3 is TGTGCCAGCAGCTTTGGCGGGAGAGGCGCAGATACGCAGTATTTT.

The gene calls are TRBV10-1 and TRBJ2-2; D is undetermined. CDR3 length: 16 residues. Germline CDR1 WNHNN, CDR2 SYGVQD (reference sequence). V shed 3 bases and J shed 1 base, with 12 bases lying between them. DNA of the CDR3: TGCGCCAGCAGTGATCATTGGCAGGAGAACACCGGGGAGCTGTTTTTT. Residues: CASSDHWQENTGELFF.

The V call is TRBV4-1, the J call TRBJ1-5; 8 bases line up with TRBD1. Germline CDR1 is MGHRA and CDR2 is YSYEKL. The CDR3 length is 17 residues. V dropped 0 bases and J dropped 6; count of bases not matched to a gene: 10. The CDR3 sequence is CASSQDLGRGPIQPQHF. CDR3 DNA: TGCGCCAGCAGCCAAGATCTGGGCAGGGGGCCTATTCAGCCCCAGCATTTT.

CDR3 in DNA: TGTGCCAGCAGTTCAGACAGGTCTACCTCCTACGAGCAGTACTTC. Protein sequence: CASSSDRSTSYEQYF. The chain recombines TRBV27 with TRBJ2-7; a possible D gene is TRBD1 (6 bases). Deletions cut 4 bases from V and 0 bases from J, with 13 bases between. The length of the CDR3 is 15 residues. From germline, CDR1 is MNHEY and CDR2 SMNVEV (reference sequence).